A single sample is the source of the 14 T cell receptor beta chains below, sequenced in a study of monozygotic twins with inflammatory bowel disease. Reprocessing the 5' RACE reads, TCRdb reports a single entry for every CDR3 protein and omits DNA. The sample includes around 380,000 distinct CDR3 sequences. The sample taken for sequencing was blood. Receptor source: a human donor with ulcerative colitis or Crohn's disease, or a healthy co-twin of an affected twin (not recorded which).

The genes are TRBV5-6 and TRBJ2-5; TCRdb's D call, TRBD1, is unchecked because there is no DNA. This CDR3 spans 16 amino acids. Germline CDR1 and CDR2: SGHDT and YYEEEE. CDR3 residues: CASSFFPGQERETQYF.

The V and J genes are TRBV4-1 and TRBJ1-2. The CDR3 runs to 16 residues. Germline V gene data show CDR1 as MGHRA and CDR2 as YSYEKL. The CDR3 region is CASSQDISGQGGGYTF.

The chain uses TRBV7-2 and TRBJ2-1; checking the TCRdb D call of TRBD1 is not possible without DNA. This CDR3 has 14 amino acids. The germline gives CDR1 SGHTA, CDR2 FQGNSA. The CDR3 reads CASSSRWGTGEQFF.

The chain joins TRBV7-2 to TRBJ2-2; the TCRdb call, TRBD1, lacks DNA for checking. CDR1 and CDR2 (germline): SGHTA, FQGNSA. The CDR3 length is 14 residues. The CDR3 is CASSLQGRAGELFF.

The CDR3 loop reads CASSSSGTPKHEQYF. The J gene is TRBJ2-7, the V gene TRBV5-1; TCRdb proposes TRBD1, but this gene call is untestable without DNA. CDR1 SGHRS and CDR2 YFSETQ come from the germline V gene. The CDR3 contains 15 residues.

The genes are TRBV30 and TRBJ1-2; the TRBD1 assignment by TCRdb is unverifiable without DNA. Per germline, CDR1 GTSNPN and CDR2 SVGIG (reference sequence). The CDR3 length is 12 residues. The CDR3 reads CAWAMEDRGYTF.

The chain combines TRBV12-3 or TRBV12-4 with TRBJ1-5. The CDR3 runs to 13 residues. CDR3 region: CASSLEGRQPQHF.

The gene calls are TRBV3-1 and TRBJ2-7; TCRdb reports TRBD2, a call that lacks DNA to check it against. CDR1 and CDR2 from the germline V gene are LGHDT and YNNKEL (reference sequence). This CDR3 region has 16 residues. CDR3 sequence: CASSHYGRWSPYEQYF.

The CDR3 reads CAINVKGAGGTRELFF. The chain recombines TRBV10-3 with TRBJ2-2; lacking DNA, the TRBD1 call made by TCRdb goes unchecked. From germline, CDR1 is ENHRY and CDR2 SYGVKD. This CDR3 has 16 residues.

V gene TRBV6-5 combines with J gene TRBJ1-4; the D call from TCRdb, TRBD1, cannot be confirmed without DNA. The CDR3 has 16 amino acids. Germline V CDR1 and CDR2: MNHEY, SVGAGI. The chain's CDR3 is CASSSGGGEINEKLFF.

The CDR3 protein is CSASRTSGNQETQYF. The chain has TRBV20-1 and TRBJ2-5; TCRdb designates TRBD2, a call that cannot be tested without DNA. From germline, CDR1 is DFQATT and CDR2 SNEGSKA (reference sequence). This CDR3 region has 15 residues.

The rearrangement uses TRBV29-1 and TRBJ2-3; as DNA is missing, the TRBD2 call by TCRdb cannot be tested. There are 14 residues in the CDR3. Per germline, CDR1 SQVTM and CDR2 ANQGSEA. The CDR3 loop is CSGLAGARTDTQYF.

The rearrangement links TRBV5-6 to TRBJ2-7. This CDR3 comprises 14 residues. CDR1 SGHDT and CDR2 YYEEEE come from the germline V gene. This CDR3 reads CASSLAGPTTEQYF.

CDR3 in amino acids: CASSHGLAALSDEQFF. This chain links TRBV14 with TRBJ2-1; TCRdb designates TRBD2, a call that cannot be tested without DNA. CDR3 length: 16 residues. CDR1 is SGHDN and CDR2 is FVKESK in the germline V gene.